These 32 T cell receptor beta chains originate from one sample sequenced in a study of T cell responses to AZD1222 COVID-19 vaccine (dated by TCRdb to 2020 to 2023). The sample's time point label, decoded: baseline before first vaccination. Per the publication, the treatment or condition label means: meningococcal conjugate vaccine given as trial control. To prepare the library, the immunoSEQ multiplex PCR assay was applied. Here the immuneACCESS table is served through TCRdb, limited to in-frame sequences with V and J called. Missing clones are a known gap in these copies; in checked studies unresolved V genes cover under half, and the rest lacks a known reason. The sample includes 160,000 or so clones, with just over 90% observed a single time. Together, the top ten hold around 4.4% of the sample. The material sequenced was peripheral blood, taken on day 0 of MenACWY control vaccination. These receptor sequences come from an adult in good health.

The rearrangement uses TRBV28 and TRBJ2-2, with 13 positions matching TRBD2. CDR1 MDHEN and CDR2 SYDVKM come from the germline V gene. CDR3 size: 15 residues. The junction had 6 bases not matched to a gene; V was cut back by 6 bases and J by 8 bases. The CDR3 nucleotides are TGTGCCAGCAGCAGCGGACTAGCGGGAGCAGGGGAGCTGTTTTTT. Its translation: CASSSGLAGAGELFF.

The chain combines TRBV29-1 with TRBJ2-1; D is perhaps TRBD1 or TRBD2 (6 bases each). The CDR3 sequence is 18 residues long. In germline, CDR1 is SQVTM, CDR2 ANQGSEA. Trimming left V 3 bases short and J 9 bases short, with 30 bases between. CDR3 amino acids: CSVERQARGFEGRVEQFF. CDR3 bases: TGCAGCGTTGAGAGACAGGCCCGGGGGTTTGAGGGACGAGTTGAGCAGTTCTTC.

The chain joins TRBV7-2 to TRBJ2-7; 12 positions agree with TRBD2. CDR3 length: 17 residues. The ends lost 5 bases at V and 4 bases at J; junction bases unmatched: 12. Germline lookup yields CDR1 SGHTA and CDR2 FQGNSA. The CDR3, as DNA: TGTGCCAGCAGCCTTACTCTAGCGGGAGGGACAAAATACGAGCAGTACTTC. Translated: CASSLTLAGGTKYEQYF.

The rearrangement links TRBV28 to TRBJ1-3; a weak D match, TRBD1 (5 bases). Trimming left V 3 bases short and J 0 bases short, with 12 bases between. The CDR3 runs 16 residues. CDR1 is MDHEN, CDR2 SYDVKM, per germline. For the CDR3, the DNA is TGTGCCAGCAGTTTGTTCCCAGGGAACTCTGGAAACACCATATATTTT. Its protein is CASSLFPGNSGNTIYF.

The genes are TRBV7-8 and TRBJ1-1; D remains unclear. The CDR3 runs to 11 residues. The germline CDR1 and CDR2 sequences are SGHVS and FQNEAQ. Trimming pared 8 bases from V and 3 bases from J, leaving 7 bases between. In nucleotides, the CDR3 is TGTGCCAGCCGAGGAGACACTGAAGCTTTCTTT. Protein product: CASRGDTEAFF.

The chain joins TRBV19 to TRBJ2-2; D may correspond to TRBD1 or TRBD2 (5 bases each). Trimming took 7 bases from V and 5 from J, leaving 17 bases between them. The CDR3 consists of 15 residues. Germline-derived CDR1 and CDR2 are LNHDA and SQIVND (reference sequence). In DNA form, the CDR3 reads TGTGCCAGTAAAAAGGAGGCAGGGATAACCGGGGAGCTGTTTTTT. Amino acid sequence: CASKKEAGITGELFF.

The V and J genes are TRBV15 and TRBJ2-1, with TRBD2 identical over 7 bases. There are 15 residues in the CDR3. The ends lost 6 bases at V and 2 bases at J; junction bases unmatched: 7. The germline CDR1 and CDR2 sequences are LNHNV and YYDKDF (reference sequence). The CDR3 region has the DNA TGTGCCACCAGGGGAGCGGGGTGGACCTACAATGAGCAGTTCTTC. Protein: CATRGAGWTYNEQFF.

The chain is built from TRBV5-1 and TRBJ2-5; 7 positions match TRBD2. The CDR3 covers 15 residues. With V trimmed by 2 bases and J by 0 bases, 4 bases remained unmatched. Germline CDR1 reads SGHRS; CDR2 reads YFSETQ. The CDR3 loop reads CASSFAGANQETQYF. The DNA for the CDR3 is TGCGCCAGCAGCTTTGCGGGAGCAAACCAAGAGACCCAGTACTTC.

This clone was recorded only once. CDR3 region: CASSLVGPGDTQYF. As DNA, the CDR3 is TGCGCCAGCAGCTTGGTAGGGCCTGGGGATACGCAGTATTTT. The genes are TRBV5-1 and TRBJ2-3; unclear D gene. CDR3 size: 14 residues. CDR1 SGHRS and CDR2 YFSETQ come from the germline V gene. With 0 bases removed from V and 6 bases from J, the gap between germline ends came to 11 bases.

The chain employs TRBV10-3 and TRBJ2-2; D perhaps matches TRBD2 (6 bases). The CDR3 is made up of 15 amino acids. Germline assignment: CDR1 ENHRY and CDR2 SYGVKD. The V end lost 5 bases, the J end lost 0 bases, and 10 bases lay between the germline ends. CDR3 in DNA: TGTGCCATCAGTCCCAGCGGGCCGAACACCGGGGAGCTGTTTTTT. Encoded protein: CAISPSGPNTGELFF.

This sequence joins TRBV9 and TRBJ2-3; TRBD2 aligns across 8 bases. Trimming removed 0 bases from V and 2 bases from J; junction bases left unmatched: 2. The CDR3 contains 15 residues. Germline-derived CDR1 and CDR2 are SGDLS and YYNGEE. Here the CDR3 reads CASSVASGYTDTQYF. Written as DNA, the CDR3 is TGTGCCAGCAGCGTAGCTAGCGGGTACACAGATACGCAGTATTTT.

The CDR3 bases are TGTGCCAGTAGTGCGGAACGGACAGGGGGTGGTGAACCTCTGTTTTTT. It translates to CASSAERTGGGEPLFF. This chain uses TRBV19 with TRBJ1-4, with TRBD1 matching 10 bases. The CDR3 length is 16 residues. The germline V gene encodes CDR1 LNHDA and CDR2 SQIVND (reference sequence). The junction had 17 bases not matched to a gene; V was cut back by 5 bases and J by 14 bases.

CDR3 protein: CASSREKYSNQPQHF. The CDR3 DNA reads as TGTGCCAGCAGCCGCGAGAAGTATAGCAATCAGCCCCAGCATTTT. The chain joins TRBV14 to TRBJ1-5; D call uncertain. Looked up from germline, CDR1 is SGHDN and CDR2 is FVKESK. This CDR3 has 15 amino acids. V was trimmed by 4 bases and J by 0 bases, leaving 10 bases between them.

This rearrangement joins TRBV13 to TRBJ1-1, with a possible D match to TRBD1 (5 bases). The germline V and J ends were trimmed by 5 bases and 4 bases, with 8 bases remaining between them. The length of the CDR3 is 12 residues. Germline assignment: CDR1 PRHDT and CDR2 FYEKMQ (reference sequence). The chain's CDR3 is CASSPRGTEAFF. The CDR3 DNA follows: TGTGCCAGCAGCCCGAGGGGCACTGAAGCTTTCTTT.

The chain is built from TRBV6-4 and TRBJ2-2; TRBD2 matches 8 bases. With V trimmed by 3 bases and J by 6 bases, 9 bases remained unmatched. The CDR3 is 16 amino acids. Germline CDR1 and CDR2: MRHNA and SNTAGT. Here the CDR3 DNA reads TGTGCCAGCAGTGAATCGGGACTAGTGGGCCCCGGGGAGCTGTTTTTT. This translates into CASSESGLVGPGELFF.

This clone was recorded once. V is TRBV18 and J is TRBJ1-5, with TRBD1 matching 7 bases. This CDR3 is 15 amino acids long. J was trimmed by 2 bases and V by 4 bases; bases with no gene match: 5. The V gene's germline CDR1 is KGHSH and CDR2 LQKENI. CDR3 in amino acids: CASSLQGSGNQPQHF. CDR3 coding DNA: TGTGCCAGCTCACTACAGGGGTCGGGCAATCAGCCCCAGCATTTT. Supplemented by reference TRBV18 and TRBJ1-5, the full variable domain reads NAGVMQNPRHLVRRRGQEARLRCSPMKGHSHVYWYRQLPEEGLKFMVYLQKENIIDESGMPKERFSAEFPKEGPSILRIQQVVRGDSAAYFCASSLQGSGNQPQHFGDGTRLSIL.

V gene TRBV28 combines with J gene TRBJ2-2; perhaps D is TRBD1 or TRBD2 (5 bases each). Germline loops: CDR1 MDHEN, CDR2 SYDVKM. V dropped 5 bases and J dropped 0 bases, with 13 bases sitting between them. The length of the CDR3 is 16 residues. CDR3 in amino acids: CASSPIGAPNTGELFF. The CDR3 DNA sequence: TGTGCCAGCAGTCCAATCGGGGCCCCGAACACCGGGGAGCTGTTTTTT.

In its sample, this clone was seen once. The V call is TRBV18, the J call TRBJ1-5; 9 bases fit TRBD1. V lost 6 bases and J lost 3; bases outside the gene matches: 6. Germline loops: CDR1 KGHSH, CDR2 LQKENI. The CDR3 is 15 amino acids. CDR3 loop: CASSLRDRVNQPQHF. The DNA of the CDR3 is TGTGCCAGCTCTCTCCGGGACAGGGTCAATCAGCCCCAGCATTTT.

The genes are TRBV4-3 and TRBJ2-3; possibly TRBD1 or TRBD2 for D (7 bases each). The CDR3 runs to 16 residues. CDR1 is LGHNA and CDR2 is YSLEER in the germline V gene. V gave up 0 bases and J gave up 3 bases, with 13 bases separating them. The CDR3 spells CASSQEARGGTDTQYF. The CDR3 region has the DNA TGCGCCAGCAGCCAAGAGGCCAGGGGGGGGACAGATACGCAGTATTTT.

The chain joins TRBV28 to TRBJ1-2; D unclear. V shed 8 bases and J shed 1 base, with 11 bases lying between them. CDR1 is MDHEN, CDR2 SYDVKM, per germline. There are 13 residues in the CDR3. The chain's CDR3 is CASQDGLNYGYTF. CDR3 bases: TGTGCCAGCCAAGACGGCCTTAACTATGGCTACACCTTC.

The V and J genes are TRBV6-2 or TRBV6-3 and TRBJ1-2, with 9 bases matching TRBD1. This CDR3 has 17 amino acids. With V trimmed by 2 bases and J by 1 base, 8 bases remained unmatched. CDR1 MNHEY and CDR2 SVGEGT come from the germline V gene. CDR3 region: CASSYAGMTGGNYGYTF. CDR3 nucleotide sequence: TGTGCCAGCAGTTACGCAGGGATGACAGGGGGTAACTATGGCTACACCTTC.

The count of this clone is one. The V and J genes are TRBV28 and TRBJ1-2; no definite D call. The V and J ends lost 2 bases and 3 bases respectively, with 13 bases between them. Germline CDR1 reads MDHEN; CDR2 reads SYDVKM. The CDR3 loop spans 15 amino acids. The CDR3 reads CASSLRAVDYYGYTF. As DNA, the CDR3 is TGTGCCAGCAGTTTAAGGGCAGTTGACTACTATGGCTACACCTTC.

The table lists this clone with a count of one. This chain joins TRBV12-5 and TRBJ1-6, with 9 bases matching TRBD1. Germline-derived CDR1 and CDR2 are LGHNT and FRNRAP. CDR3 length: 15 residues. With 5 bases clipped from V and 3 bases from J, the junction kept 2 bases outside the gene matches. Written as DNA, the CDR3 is TGTGCTAGTGGTAAGGACAGGGGCTATAATTCACCCCTCCACTTT. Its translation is CASGKDRGYNSPLHF.

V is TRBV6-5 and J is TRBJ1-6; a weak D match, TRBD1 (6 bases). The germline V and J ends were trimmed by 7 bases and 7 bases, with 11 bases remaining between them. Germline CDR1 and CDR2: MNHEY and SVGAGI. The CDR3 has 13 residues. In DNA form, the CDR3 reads TGTGCCAGCACGCAGGGGTTGAATTCACCCCTCCACTTT. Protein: CASTQGLNSPLHF.

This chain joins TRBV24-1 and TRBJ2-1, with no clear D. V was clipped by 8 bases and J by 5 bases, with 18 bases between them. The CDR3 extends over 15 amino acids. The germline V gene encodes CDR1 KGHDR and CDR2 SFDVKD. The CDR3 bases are TGTGCCACCACCACTGGTCAGCCCTTCGACAATGAGCAGTTCTTC. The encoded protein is CATTTGQPFDNEQFF.

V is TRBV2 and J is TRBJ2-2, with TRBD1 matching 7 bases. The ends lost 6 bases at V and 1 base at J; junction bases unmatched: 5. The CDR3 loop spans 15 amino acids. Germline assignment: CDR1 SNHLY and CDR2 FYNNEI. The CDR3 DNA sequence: TGTGCCAGCAGCCGACAGGGTGGGAACACCGGGGAGCTGTTTTTT. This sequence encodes CASSRQGGNTGELFF.

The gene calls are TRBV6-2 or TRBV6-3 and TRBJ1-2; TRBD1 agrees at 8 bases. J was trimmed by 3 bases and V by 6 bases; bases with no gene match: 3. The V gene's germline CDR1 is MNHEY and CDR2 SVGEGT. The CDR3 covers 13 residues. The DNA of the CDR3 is TGTGCCAGCAGCAGGGGGCTCGACTATGGCTACACCTTC. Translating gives CASSRGLDYGYTF.

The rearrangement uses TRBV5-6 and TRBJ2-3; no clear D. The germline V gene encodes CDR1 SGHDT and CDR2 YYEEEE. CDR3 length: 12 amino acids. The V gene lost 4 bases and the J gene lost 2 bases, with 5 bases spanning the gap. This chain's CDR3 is CASSHITDTQYF. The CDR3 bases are TGTGCCAGCAGCCACATCACAGATACGCAGTATTTT.

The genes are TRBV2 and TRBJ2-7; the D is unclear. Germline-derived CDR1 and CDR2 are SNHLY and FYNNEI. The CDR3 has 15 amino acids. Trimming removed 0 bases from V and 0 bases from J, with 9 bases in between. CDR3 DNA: TGTGCCAGCAGTGAAGCGCTCGGTTTCTCCTACGAGCAGTACTTC. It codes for CASSEALGFSYEQYF.

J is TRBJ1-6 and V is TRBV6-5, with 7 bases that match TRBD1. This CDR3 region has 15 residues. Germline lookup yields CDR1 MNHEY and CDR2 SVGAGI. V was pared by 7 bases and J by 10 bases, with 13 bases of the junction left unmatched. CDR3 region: CASIDRKQGGSPLHF. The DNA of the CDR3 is TGTGCCAGCATCGACAGGAAACAAGGGGGCTCACCCCTCCACTTT.

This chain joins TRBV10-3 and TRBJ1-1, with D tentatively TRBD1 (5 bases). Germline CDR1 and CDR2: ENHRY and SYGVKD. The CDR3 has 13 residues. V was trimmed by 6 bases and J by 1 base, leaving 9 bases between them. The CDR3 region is CAIRGTGNTEAFF. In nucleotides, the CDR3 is TGTGCCATCAGAGGGACGGGGAACACTGAAGCTTTCTTT.

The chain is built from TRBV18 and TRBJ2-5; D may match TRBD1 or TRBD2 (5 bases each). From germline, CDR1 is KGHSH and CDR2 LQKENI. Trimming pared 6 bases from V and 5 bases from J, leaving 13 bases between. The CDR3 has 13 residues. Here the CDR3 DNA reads TGTGCCAGCTCCCAGGGACGCGAGGAGACCCAGTACTTC. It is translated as CASSQGREETQYF.